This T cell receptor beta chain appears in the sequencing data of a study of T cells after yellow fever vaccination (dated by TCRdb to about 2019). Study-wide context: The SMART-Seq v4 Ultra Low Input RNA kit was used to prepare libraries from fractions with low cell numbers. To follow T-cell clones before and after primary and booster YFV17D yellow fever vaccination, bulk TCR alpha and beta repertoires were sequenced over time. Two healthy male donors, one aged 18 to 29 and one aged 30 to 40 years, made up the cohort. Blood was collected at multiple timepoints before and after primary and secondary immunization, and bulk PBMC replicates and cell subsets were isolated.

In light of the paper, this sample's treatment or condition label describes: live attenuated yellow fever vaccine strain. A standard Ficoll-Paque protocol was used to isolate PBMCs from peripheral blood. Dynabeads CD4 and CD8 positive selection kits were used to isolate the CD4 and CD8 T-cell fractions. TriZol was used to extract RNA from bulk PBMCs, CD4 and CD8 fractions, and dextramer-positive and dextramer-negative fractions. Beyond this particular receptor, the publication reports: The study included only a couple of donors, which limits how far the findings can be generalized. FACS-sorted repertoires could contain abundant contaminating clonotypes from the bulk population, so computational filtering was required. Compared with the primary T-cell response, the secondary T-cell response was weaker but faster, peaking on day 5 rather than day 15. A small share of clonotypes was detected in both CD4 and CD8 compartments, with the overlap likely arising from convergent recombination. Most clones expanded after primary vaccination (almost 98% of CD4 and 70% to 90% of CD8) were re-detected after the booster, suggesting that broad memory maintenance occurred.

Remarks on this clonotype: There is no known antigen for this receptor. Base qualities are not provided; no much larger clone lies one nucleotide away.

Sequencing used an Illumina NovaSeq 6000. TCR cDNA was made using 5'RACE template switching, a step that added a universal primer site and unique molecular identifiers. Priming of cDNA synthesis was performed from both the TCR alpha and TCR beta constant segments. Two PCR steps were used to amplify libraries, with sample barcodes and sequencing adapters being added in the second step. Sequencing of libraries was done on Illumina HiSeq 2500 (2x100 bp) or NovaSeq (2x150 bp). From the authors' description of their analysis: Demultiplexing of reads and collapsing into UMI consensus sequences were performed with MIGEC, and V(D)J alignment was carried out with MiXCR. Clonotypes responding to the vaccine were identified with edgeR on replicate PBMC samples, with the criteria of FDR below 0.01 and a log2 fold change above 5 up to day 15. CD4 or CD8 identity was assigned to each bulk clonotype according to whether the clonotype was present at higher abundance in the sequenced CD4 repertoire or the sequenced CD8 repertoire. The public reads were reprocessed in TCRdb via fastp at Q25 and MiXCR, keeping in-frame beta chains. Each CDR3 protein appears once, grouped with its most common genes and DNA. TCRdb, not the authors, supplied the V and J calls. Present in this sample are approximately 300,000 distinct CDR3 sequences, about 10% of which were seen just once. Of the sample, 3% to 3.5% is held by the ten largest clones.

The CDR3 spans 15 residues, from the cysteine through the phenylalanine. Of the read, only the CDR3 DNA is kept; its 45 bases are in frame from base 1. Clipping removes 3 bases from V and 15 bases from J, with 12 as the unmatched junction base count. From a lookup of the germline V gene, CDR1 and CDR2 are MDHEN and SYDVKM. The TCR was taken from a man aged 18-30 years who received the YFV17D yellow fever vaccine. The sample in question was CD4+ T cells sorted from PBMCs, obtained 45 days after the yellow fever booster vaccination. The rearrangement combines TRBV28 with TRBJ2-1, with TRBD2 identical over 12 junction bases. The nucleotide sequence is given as TGTGCCAGCAGTTTTTCGACTAGCGGGGGTTTCAGATGGTTCTTC. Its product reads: CASSFSTSGGFRWFF. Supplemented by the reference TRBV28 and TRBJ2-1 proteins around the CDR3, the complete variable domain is DVKVTQSSRYLVKRTGEKVFLECVQDMDHENMFWYRQDPGLGLRLIYFSYDVKMKEKGDIPEGYSVSREKKERFSLILESASTNQTSMYLCASSFSTSGGFRWFFGPGTRLTVL.